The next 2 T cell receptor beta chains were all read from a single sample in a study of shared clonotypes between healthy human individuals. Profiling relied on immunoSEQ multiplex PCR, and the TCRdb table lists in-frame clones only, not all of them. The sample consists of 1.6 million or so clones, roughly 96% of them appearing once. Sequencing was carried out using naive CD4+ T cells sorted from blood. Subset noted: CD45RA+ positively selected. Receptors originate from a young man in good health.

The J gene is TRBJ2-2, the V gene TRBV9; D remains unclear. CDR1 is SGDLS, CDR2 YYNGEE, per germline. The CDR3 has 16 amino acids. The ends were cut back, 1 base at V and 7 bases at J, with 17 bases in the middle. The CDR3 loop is CASSVRWADPGGELFF. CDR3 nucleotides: TGTGCCAGCAGCGTAAGGTGGGCGGACCCTGGCGGGGAGCTGTTTTTT.

Written as DNA, the CDR3 is TGTGCCAGCAGCTTTGGGGGGCTTGGCTACACCTTC. Its translation is CASSFGGLGYTF. The V call is TRBV7-9, the J call TRBJ1-2, with TRBD1 as a possible D gene (6 bases). V was clipped by 3 bases and J by 7 bases, with 9 bases between them. Germline assignment: CDR1 SEHNR and CDR2 FQNEAQ (reference sequence). The CDR3 runs to 12 residues.